These 10 T cell receptor beta chains were all obtained from the same sample, sequenced in a study of T cell responses to AZD1222 COVID-19 vaccine. The protocol was immunoSEQ multiplex PCR, while the TCRdb copy is restricted to in-frame clones and leaves out a portion. The data hold approximately 93,000 clones, with roughly 87% observed a single time. The sequenced sample was peripheral blood, obtained 28 days after the second AZD1222 dose. These receptor sequences come from an adult who received the AZD1222 COVID-19 vaccine.

The chain recombines TRBV4-2 with TRBJ1-3; unclear D gene. This CDR3 has 16 residues. Germline CDR1 reads LGHNA; CDR2 reads YNFKEQ. The germline V and J ends were trimmed by 1 base and 1 base, with 11 bases remaining between them. The CDR3 DNA reads as TGTGCCAGCAGCCAAGTTCCGACCGAGTCTGGAAACACCATATATTTT. It yields the protein CASSQVPTESGNTIYF.

This clone was counted a few times. V and J are TRBV19 and TRBJ1-5; D uncertain. In germline, CDR1 is LNHDA, CDR2 SQIVND (reference sequence). The CDR3 is made up of 14 amino acids. V was clipped by 1 base and J by 6 bases, with 10 bases between them. CDR3: CASSIGQRGQPQHF. Here the CDR3 DNA reads TGTGCCAGTAGTATAGGGCAGCGTGGTCAGCCCCAGCATTTT.

This rearrangement joins TRBV4-2 to TRBJ2-7; the D gene is possibly TRBD2 (6 bases). Germline loops: CDR1 LGHNA, CDR2 YNFKEQ. The CDR3 sequence is 14 residues long. Trimming took off 2 bases at V and 5 bases at J, with 13 bases between the two ends. CDR3 sequence: CASSQRGSQDEQYF. The CDR3, as DNA: TGTGCCAGCAGCCAACGGGGGTCTCAAGACGAGCAGTACTTC.

This clone occurred once. The J gene is TRBJ2-7, the V gene TRBV7-9; TRBD2 is a possible D gene (6 bases). V dropped 1 base and J dropped 2 bases, with 12 bases sitting between them. CDR3 size: 15 residues. Germline-derived CDR1 and CDR2 are SEHNR and FQNEAQ (reference sequence). CDR3 sequence reads: CASSLVIAGTYEQYV. CDR3 DNA sequence: TGTGCCAGCAGCTTAGTAATTGCGGGGACCTACGAGCAGTACGTC.

This clone was found a few times. This sequence joins TRBV6-5 and TRBJ1-5; a possible D gene is TRBD1 (5 bases). CDR1 and CDR2 from the germline V gene are MNHEY and SVGAGI. The CDR3 covers 16 residues. Trimming stripped 2 bases from V and 5 bases from J, with 16 bases between. The CDR3 sequence: CASSYAGWEGHQPQHF. In DNA form, the CDR3 reads TGTGCCAGCAGTTACGCTGGGTGGGAGGGACATCAGCCCCAGCATTTT.

This rearrangement joins TRBV5-1 to TRBJ1-1, with 7 positions matching TRBD1. Germline CDR1 is SGHRS and CDR2 is YFSETQ. The CDR3 is made up of 22 amino acids. The V segment lost 2 bases and the J segment 3 bases; nucleotides outside the gene matches: 28. CDR3 coding DNA: TGCGCCAGCAGCTTACCCCGGGATCCGAACCTTATTAGACAGGGTCCGTACACTGAAGCTTTCTTT. The encoded protein is CASSLPRDPNLIRQGPYTEAFF.

This chain links TRBV2 with TRBJ2-3, with D perhaps matching TRBD2 (6 bases). The CDR3 has 13 amino acids. Deletions cut 4 bases from V and 3 bases from J, with 8 bases between. Germline V gene lookup returns CDR1 SNHLY and CDR2 FYNNEI. This CDR3 is CASSVLATDTQYF. The CDR3 bases are TGTGCCAGCAGTGTACTAGCAACAGATACGCAGTATTTT. Drawing the rest from reference TRBV2 and TRBJ2-3, the complete variable domain is EPEVTQTPSHQVTQMGQEVILRCVPISNHLYFYWYRQILGQKVEFLVSFYNNEISEKSEIFDDQFSVERPDGSNFTLKIRSTKLEDSAMYFCASSVLATDTQYFGPGTRLTVL.

This clone appeared once. The gene calls are TRBV4-1 and TRBJ2-5, with unresolved D. The CDR3 has 13 amino acids. V lost 0 bases and J lost 5, with 7 bases in between. CDR1 and CDR2 from the germline V gene are MGHRA and YSYEKL. CDR3 sequence: CASSQDPEETQYF. The CDR3 nucleotides are TGCGCCAGCAGCCAAGATCCGGAGGAGACCCAGTACTTC.

This rearrangement joins TRBV7-6 to TRBJ1-5; D is unresolved. V was cut by 5 bases and J by 5 bases, with 19 bases left in between. The CDR3 extends over 16 amino acids. CDR1 and CDR2 from the germline V gene are SGHVS and FNYEAQ. The CDR3 bases are TGTGCCAGCAGCGAATCCCCCATATCTAGTGATCAGCCCCAGCATTTT. Residues: CASSESPISSDQPQHF. Complete variable domain (other parts from reference TRBV7-6 and TRBJ1-5): GAGVSQSPRYKVTKRGQDVALRCDPISGHVSLYWYRQALGQGPEFLTYFNYEAQQDKSGLPNDRFSAERPEGSISTLTIQRTEQRDSAMYRCASSESPISSDQPQHFGDGTRLSIL.

V and J are TRBV10-2 and TRBJ1-1; tentative D call: TRBD1 (5 bases). Per the germline V gene, CDR1 is WSHSY and CDR2 is SAAADI. There are 13 residues in the CDR3. V lost 8 bases and J 0 bases, leaving 10 bases between the germline ends. CDR3 DNA: TGCGCCAGCCGGGACTCCCTGAACACTGAAGCTTTCTTT. It codes for CASRDSLNTEAFF.